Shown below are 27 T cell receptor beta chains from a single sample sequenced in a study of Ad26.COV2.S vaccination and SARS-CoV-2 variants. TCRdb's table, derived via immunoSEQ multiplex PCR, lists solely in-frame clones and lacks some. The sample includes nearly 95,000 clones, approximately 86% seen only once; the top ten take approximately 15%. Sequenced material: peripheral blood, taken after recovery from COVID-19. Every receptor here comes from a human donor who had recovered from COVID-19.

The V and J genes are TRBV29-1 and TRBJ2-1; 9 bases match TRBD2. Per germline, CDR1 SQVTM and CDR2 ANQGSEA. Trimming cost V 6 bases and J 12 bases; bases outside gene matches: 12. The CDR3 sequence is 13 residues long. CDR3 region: CSVGLAGFTRQFF. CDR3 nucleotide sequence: TGCAGCGTGGGGCTAGCGGGATTTACTCGGCAGTTCTTC.

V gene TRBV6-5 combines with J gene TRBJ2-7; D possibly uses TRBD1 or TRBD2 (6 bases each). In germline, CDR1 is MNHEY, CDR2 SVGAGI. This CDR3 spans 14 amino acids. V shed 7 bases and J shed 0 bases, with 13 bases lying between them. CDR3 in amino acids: CASTSGGGSYEQYF. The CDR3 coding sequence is TGTGCCAGCACCTCAGGAGGGGGCTCCTACGAGCAGTACTTC.

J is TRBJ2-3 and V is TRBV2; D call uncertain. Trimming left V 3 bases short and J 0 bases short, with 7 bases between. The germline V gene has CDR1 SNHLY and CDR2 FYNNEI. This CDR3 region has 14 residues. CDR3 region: CASSDWSSTDTQYF. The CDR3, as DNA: TGTGCCAGCAGTGATTGGAGTAGCACAGATACGCAGTATTTT.

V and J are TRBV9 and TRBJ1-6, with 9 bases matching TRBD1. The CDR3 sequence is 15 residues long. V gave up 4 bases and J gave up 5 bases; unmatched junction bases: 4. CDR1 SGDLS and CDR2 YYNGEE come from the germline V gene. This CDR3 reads CASSTRDRDNSPLHF. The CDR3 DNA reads TGTGCCAGCAGCACCCGGGACAGGGATAATTCACCCCTCCACTTT.

CDR3 amino acids: CASSQVGRGRTEAFF. The CDR3 DNA sequence: TGTGCCAGCAGCCAAGTCGGCAGAGGACGGACTGAAGCTTTCTTT. The genes are TRBV14 and TRBJ1-1; no firm D call. The CDR3 runs 15 residues. Looked up from germline, CDR1 is SGHDN and CDR2 is FVKESK. V dropped 1 base and J dropped 5 bases, with 14 bases sitting between them.

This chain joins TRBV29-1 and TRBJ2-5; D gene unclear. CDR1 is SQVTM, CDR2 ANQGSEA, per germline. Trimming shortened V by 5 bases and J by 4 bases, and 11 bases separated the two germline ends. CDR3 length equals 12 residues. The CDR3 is CSVMGSGETQYF. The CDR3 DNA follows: TGCAGCGTTATGGGGTCAGGAGAGACCCAGTACTTC.

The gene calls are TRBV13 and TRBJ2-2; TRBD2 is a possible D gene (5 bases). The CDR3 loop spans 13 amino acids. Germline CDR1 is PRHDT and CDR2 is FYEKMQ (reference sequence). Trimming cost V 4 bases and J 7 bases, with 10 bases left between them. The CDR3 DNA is TGTGCCAGCAGCTCACCGGAGGTCGGGGAGCTGTTTTTT. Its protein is CASSSPEVGELFF. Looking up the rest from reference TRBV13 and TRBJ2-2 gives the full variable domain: AAGVIQSPRHLIKEKRETATLKCYPIPRHDTVYWYQQGPGQDPQFLISFYEKMQSDKGSIPDRFSAQQFSDYHSELNMSSLELGDSALYFCASSSPEVGELFFGEGSRLTVL.

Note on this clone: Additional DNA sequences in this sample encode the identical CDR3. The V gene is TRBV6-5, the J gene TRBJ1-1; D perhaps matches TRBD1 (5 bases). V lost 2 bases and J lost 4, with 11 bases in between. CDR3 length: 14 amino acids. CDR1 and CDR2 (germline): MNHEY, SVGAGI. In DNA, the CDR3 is TGTGCCAGCAGTTACGGGGGGGTGGGCACTGAAGCTTTCTTT. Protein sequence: CASSYGGVGTEAFF.

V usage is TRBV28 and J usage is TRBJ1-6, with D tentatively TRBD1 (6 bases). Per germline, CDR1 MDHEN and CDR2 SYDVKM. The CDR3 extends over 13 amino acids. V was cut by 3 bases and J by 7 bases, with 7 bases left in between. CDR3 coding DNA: TGTGCCAGCAGTTTCAGGGGCAATTCACCCCTCCACTTT. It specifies CASSFRGNSPLHF.

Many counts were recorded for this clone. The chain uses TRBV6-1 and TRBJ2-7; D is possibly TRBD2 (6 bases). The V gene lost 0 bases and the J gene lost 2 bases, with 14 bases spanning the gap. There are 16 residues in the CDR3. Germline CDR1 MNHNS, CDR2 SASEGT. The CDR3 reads CASSEAYGSPAYEQYF. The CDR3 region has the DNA TGTGCCAGCAGTGAAGCATACGGGAGCCCTGCCTACGAGCAGTACTTC.

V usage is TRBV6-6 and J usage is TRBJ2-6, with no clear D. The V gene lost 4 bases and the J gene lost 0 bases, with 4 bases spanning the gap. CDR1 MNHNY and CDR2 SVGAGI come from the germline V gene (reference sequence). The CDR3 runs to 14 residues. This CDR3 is CASSFLSGANVLTF. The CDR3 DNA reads TGTGCCAGCAGTTTCCTCTCTGGGGCCAACGTCCTGACTTTC.

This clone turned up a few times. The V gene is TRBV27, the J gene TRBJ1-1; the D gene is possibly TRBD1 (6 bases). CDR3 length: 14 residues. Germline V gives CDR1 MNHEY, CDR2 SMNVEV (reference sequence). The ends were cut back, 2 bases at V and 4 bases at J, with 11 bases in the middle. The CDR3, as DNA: TGTGCCAGCAGTTTAGCGGGGGCAGGCACTGAAGCTTTCTTT. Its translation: CASSLAGAGTEAFF.

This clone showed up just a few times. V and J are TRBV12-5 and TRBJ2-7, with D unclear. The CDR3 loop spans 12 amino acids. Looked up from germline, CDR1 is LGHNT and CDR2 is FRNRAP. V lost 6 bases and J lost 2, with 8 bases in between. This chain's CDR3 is CASGLGAYEQYF. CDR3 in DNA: TGTGCTAGTGGCCTTGGTGCCTACGAGCAGTACTTC.

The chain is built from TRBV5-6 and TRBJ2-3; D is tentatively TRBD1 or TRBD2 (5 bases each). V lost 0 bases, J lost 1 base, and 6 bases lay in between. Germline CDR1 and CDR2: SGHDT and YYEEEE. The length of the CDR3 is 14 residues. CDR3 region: CASSLAGRTDTQYF. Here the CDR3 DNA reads TGTGCCAGCAGCTTGGCGGGACGCACAGATACGCAGTATTTT.

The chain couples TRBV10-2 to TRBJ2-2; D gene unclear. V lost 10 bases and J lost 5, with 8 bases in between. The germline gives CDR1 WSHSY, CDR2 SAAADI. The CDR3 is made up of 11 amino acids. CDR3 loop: CATTITGELFF. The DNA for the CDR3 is TGCGCCACTACGATTACCGGGGAGCTGTTTTTT.

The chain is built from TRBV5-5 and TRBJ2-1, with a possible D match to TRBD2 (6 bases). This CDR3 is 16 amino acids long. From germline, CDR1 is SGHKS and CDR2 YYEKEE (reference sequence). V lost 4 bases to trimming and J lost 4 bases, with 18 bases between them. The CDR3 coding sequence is TGTGCCAGCAGCAGACATAACTGGGGGGTTTACAATGAGCAGTTCTTC. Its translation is CASSRHNWGVYNEQFF.

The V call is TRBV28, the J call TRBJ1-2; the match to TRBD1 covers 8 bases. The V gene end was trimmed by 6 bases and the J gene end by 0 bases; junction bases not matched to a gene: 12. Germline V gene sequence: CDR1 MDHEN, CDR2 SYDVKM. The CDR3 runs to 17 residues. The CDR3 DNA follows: TGTGCCAGCAGACCTAGACAGGGGATAATAACTAACTATGGCTACACCTTC. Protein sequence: CASRPRQGIITNYGYTF.

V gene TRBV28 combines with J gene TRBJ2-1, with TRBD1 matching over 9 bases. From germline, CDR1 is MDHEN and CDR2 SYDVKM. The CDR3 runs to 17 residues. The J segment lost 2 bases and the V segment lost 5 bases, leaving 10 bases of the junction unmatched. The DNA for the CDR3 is TGTGCCAGCAGTGGCTCCCCGGGACAGGGCCCCTACAATGAGCAGTTCTTC. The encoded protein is CASSGSPGQGPYNEQFF.

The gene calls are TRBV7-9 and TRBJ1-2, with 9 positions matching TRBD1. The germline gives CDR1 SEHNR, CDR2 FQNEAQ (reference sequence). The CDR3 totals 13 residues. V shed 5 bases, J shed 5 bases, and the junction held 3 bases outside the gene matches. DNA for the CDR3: TGTGCCAGCAGCCCCGGGACAGGGTATGGCTACACCTTC. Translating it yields CASSPGTGYGYTF.

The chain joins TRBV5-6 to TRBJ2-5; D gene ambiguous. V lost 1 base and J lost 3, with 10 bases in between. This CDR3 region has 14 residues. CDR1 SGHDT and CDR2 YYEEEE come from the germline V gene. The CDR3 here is CASSLWLREETQYF. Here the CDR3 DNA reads TGTGCCAGCAGCTTGTGGTTAAGGGAAGAGACCCAGTACTTC.

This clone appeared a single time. The DNA for the CDR3 is TGTGCCAGCAGTTTGTCCGGGATCAATCAGCCCCAGCATTTT. It specifies CASSLSGINQPQHF. V and J are TRBV28 and TRBJ1-5; D remains ambiguous. CDR1 and CDR2 (germline): MDHEN, SYDVKM. The V and J ends lost 3 bases and 3 bases respectively, with 9 bases between them. The CDR3 runs 14 residues.

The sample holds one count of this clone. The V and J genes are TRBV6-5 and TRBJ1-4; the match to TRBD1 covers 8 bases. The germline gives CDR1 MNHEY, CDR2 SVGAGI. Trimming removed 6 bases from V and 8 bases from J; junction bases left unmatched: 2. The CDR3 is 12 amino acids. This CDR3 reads CASSRQGEKLFF. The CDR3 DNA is TGTGCCAGCAGCCGACAGGGGGAAAAACTGTTTTTT.

Here the CDR3 reads CASSFGGSNQPQHF. Here the CDR3 DNA reads TGTGCCAGCAGCTTCGGCGGGAGCAATCAGCCCCAGCATTTT. The chain has TRBV5-6 and TRBJ1-5; D gene unclear. V lost 2 bases and J 1 base, leaving 7 bases between the germline ends. CDR3 length: 14 residues. Germline V lookup: CDR1 SGHDT, CDR2 YYEEEE.

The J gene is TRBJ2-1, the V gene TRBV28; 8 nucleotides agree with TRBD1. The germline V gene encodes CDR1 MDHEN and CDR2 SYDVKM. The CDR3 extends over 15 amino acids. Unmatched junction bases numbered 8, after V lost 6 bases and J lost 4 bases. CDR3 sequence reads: CASRQGRDRYNEQFF. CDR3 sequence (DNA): TGTGCCAGCAGACAGGGCCGGGACAGGTACAATGAGCAGTTCTTC.

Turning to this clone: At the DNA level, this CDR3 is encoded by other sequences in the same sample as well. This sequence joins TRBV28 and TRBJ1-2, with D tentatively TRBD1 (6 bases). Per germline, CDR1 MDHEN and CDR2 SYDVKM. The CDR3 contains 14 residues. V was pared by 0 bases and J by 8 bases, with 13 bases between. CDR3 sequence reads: CASSLWGAGPGYTF. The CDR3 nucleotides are TGTGCCAGCAGTTTATGGGGGGCGGGTCCGGGCTACACCTTC.

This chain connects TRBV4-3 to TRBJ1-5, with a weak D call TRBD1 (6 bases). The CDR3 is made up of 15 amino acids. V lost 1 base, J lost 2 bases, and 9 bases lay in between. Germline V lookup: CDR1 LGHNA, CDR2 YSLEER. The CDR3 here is CASSQADSGNQPQHF. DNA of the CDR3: TGCGCCAGCAGCCAAGCGGACAGTGGCAATCAGCCCCAGCATTTT.

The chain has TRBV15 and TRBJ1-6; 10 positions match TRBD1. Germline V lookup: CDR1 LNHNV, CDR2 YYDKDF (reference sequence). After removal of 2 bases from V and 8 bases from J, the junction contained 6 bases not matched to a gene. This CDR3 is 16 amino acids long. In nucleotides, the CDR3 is TGTGCCACCAGCAGATTCGGGACAGGGGCTGATTCACCCCTCCACTTT. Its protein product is CATSRFGTGADSPLHF.